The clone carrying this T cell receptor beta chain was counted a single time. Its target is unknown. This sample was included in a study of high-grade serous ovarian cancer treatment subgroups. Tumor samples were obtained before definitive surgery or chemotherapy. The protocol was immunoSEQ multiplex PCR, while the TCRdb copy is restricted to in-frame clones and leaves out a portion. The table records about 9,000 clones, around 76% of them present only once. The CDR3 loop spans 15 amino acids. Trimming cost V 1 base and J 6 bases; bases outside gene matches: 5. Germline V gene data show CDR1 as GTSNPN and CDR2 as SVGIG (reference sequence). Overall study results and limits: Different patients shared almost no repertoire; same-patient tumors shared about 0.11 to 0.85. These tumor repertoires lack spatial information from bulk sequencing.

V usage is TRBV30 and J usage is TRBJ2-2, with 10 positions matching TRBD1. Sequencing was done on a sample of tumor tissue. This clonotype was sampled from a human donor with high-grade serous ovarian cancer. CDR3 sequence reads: CAWSGQGALSGELFF. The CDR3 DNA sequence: TGTGCCTGGAGTGGACAGGGGGCGTTGTCCGGGGAGCTGTTTTTT.